These 26 T cell receptor beta chains were all obtained from the same sample, sequenced in a study of cytomegalovirus exposure and HLA in healthy donors. Clones were sequenced by immunoSEQ multiplex PCR, and TCRdb holds only the in-frame ones, with some missing. The table has more than 200,000 clones, roughly 91% seen once; the top ten hold approximately 3%. The material sequenced was PBMCs. Receptors were obtained from a woman in her 30s in good health and CMV-seronegative.

Many counts were recorded for this clone. The V gene is TRBV6-1, the J gene TRBJ2-3, with a tentative D call TRBD2 (6 bases). The CDR3 length is 15 residues. Trimming pared 2 bases from V and 0 bases from J, leaving 9 bases between. The germline CDR1 and CDR2 sequences are MNHNS and SASEGT. CDR3 bases: TGTGCCAGCAGTGAACTGAGCGGGAGCACAGATACGCAGTATTTT. Its protein is CASSELSGSTDTQYF.

The chain has TRBV7-8 and TRBJ1-1; tentative D call: TRBD1 (5 bases). In germline, CDR1 is SGHVS, CDR2 FQNEAQ. This CDR3 region has 13 residues. With 1 base removed from V and 11 bases from J, the gap between germline ends came to 14 bases. The CDR3 DNA sequence: TGTGCCAGCAGCTTAGGGAGCCAGGGAAAGGCTTTCTTT. It yields the protein CASSLGSQGKAFF.

CDR3 protein: CASSPRQEETQYF. The DNA for the CDR3 is TGTGCCAGCAGTCCTCGACAGGAAGAGACCCAGTACTTC. This rearrangement joins TRBV28 to TRBJ2-5; TRBD1 is a possible D gene (6 bases). Germline CDR1 and CDR2: MDHEN and SYDVKM. This CDR3 has 13 amino acids. V shed 5 bases and J shed 3 bases, with 10 bases lying between them.

This chain connects TRBV4-1 to TRBJ1-1, with a weak D call TRBD1 (6 bases). The germline CDR1 and CDR2 sequences are MGHRA and YSYEKL. The CDR3 is 18 residues long. The germline V and J ends were trimmed by 4 bases and 2 bases, with 23 bases remaining between them. CDR3 nucleotide sequence: TGCGCCAGCAGCCCGTCAAATTACAGGGATCGGGGAAACACTGAAGCTTTCTTT. Amino acids: CASSPSNYRDRGNTEAFF.

The chain uses TRBV6-4 and TRBJ1-2, with D maybe TRBD1 (5 bases). This CDR3 is built from 14 residues. Trimming left V 3 bases short and J 7 bases short, with 15 bases between. The V gene's germline CDR1 is MRHNA and CDR2 SNTAGT. DNA of the CDR3: TGTGCCAGCAGTGAGAGTTACGGGGACCCTGGCTACACCTTC. It specifies CASSESYGDPGYTF.

This chain links TRBV4-1 with TRBJ2-7; 10 bases line up with TRBD2. V was pared by 1 base and J by 5 bases, with 5 bases of the junction left unmatched. This CDR3 spans 15 amino acids. The V gene's germline CDR1 is MGHRA and CDR2 YSYEKL. The CDR3 nucleotides read TGCGCCAGCAGCCAAGGTTTCCTAGCGGGAGACGAGCAGTACTTC. Encoded protein: CASSQGFLAGDEQYF.

This clone showed up just once. The chain combines TRBV9 with TRBJ2-2; D tentatively fits TRBD1 or TRBD2 (7 bases each). The CDR3 has 17 residues. CDR1 and CDR2 from the germline V gene are SGDLS and YYNGEE. Trimming shortened V by 0 bases and J by 2 bases, and 14 bases separated the two germline ends. CDR3 region: CASSVGGGGGNTGELFF. The DNA of the CDR3 is TGTGCCAGCAGCGTAGGAGGGGGAGGGGGCAACACCGGGGAGCTGTTTTTT.

V usage is TRBV5-4 and J usage is TRBJ2-1; no clear D. The CDR3 covers 12 residues. Germline CDR1 and CDR2: SGHNT and YYREEE (reference sequence). Trimming left V 2 bases short and J 9 bases short, with 9 bases between. Here the CDR3 reads CASSFGAGEQFF. The DNA of the CDR3 is TGTGCCAGCAGCTTTGGAGCTGGTGAGCAGTTCTTC.

This clone was picked up one time. The rearrangement uses TRBV2 and TRBJ2-5; unclear D gene. V lost 6 bases and J lost 3, with 14 bases in between. From germline, CDR1 is SNHLY and CDR2 FYNNEI. The CDR3 has 14 residues. This chain's CDR3 is CASRRRHQEETQYF. CDR3 nucleotides: TGTGCCAGCAGGCGGAGACACCAAGAAGAGACCCAGTACTTC.

The rearrangement uses TRBV27 and TRBJ2-5; D is perhaps TRBD2 (5 bases). This CDR3 region has 12 residues. Germline CDR1 is MNHEY and CDR2 is SMNVEV (reference sequence). V shed 8 bases and J shed 7 bases, with 14 bases lying between them. The CDR3 coding sequence is TGTGCCAGCGGATCCCAAGAGGGGACCCAGTACTTC. It encodes CASGSQEGTQYF.

This clone was found a few times. This chain connects TRBV5-5 to TRBJ2-2; 8 nucleotides agree with TRBD2. Trimming cost V 0 bases and J 4 bases; bases outside gene matches: 8. CDR3 length: 17 amino acids. Looked up from germline, CDR1 is SGHKS and CDR2 is YYEKEE (reference sequence). CDR3 amino acids: CASSLGASGTSTGELFF. The CDR3 DNA follows: TGTGCCAGCAGCTTGGGAGCCTCCGGGACTAGCACCGGGGAGCTGTTTTTT. Full variable domain (missing parts from reference TRBV5-5 and TRBJ2-2): DAGVTQSPTHLIKTRGQQVTLRCSPISGHKSVSWYQQVLGQGPQFIFQYYEKEERGRGNFPDRFSARQFPNYSSELNVNALLLGDSALYLCASSLGASGTSTGELFFGEGSRLTVL.

The chain is built from TRBV6-1 and TRBJ2-2; 12 positions agree with TRBD2. CDR3 size: 16 residues. Germline loops: CDR1 MNHNS, CDR2 SASEGT. V was clipped by 4 bases and J by 5 bases; unmatched bases: 5. The CDR3 DNA sequence: TGTGCCAGCAGTGCTATGACTAGCGGGAGAACCGGGGAGCTGTTTTTT. Translation gives CASSAMTSGRTGELFF.

The chain is built from TRBV19 and TRBJ2-2; 8 bases align to TRBD2. The V gene end was trimmed by 7 bases and the J gene end by 4 bases; junction bases not matched to a gene: 11. The CDR3 length is 16 residues. Per the germline V gene, CDR1 is LNHDA and CDR2 is SQIVND (reference sequence). CDR3 in DNA: TGTGCCAGTACCCTTAGCTCGGGAGGGGGCACCGGGGAGCTGTTTTTT. Translation gives CASTLSSGGGTGELFF.

The chain has TRBV6-5 and TRBJ2-4; TRBD2 aligns across 9 bases. V shed 7 bases, J shed 6 bases, and the junction held 10 bases outside the gene matches. The CDR3 has 15 amino acids. Per germline, CDR1 MNHEY and CDR2 SVGAGI. DNA of the CDR3: TGTGCCAGCACCGAGAGCGGGAGGCGGGTAAACATTCAGTACTTC. Its translation is CASTESGRRVNIQYF.

In DNA form, the CDR3 reads TGTGCCAGCAGCCTGGGGGGCGTTCGCGGGGAGCTGTTTTTT. Translated: CASSLGGVRGELFF. V and J are TRBV7-3 and TRBJ2-2; perhaps D is TRBD1 or TRBD2 (6 bases each). The V gene's germline CDR1 is SGHTA and CDR2 FQGTGA. Trimming left V 5 bases short and J 7 bases short, with 14 bases between. The CDR3 is 14 residues long. The whole variable domain, remainder taken from reference TRBV7-3 and TRBJ2-2, is GAGVSQTPSNKVTEKGKYVELRCDPISGHTALYWYRQSLGQGPEFLIYFQGTGAADDSGLPNDRFFAVRPEGSVSTLKIQRTERGDSAVYLCASSLGGVRGELFFGEGSRLTVL.

The V and J genes are TRBV27 and TRBJ1-2, with 9 bases lining up with TRBD1. V was clipped by 0 bases and J by 5 bases; unmatched bases: 4. Germline CDR1 and CDR2: MNHEY and SMNVEV (reference sequence). The CDR3 contains 15 residues. In nucleotides, the CDR3 is TGTGCCAGCAGTTTATCTCACAGGGGGCCTTATGGCTACACCTTC. Protein: CASSLSHRGPYGYTF.

V gene TRBV10-3 combines with J gene TRBJ2-7; D not resolved. CDR1 and CDR2 (germline): ENHRY, SYGVKD. The V end lost 3 bases, the J end lost 2 bases, and 11 bases lay between the germline ends. The CDR3 is made up of 14 amino acids. Here the CDR3 DNA reads TGTGCCATCAGTGAAGAGGACCGTGCCTACGAGCAGTACTTC. Translating it yields CAISEEDRAYEQYF.

The chain combines TRBV30 with TRBJ2-1; D call uncertain. V dropped 2 bases and J dropped 4 bases, with 9 bases sitting between them. The CDR3 spans 13 residues. The V gene's germline CDR1 is GTSNPN and CDR2 SVGIG (reference sequence). CDR3 sequence: CAWSLLNYNEQFF. The CDR3 nucleotides are TGTGCCTGGAGTCTGCTCAATTACAATGAGCAGTTCTTC.

The genes are TRBV11-1 and TRBJ1-4; the D is unclear. This CDR3 is built from 12 residues. Trimming took off 2 bases at V and 7 bases at J, with 5 bases between the two ends. Germline lookup yields CDR1 SGHAT and CDR2 FQDESV (reference sequence). The DNA for the CDR3 is TGTGCCAGCAGCTTATCCAGTGAAAAACTGTTTTTT. Protein sequence: CASSLSSEKLFF. Based on the CDR3 plus reference TRBV11-1 and TRBJ1-4, the full variable domain is EAEVAQSPRYKITEKSQAVAFWCDPISGHATLYWYRQILGQGPELLVQFQDESVVDDSQLPKDRFSAERLKGVDSTLKIQPAELGDSAMYLCASSLSSEKLFFGSGTQLSVL.

The count of this clone is one. The chain recombines TRBV5-8 with TRBJ2-3; no definite D call. V gave up 4 bases and J gave up 12 bases, with 15 bases separating them. CDR3 length: 12 residues. Germline V gene lookup returns CDR1 SGHTS and CDR2 YDEGEE. The CDR3 DNA is TGTGCCAGCAGCACCCCCACCCAAGCCCAGTATTTT. Its translation: CASSTPTQAQYF.

The chain joins TRBV11-2 to TRBJ2-1; 10 nucleotides line up with TRBD1. J gave up 10 bases and V 1 base, and 7 bases lay outside the gene matches. Germline V gene sequence: CDR1 SGHAT, CDR2 FQNNGV. The CDR3 runs 15 residues. The CDR3 DNA follows: TGTGCCAGCAGCTTAGTTAGACAGGGGGCTGGAGAGCAGTTCTTC. It yields the protein CASSLVRQGAGEQFF.

This sequence joins TRBV6-5 and TRBJ2-1; TRBD2 aligns across 7 bases. CDR3 length: 15 residues. V lost 6 bases to trimming and J lost 3 bases; unmatched junction nucleotides: 8. Germline CDR1 and CDR2: MNHEY and SVGAGI. The CDR3 nucleotides are TGTGCCAGCAGATCTACTAGCGCCCACTACAATGAGCAGTTCTTC. Its translation: CASRSTSAHYNEQFF.

The chain links TRBV29-1 to TRBJ2-5, with D hard to call. Germline assignment: CDR1 SQVTM and CDR2 ANQGSEA. The CDR3 loop spans 13 amino acids. The germline V and J ends were trimmed by 5 bases and 4 bases, with 14 bases remaining between them. CDR3 DNA sequence: TGCAGCGTTCGAAGCGCCCCTCGAGAGACCCAGTACTTC. This gives the protein CSVRSAPRETQYF.

The CDR3 DNA is TGTGCCAGCAGCCATTACAGGGTACCTGGGGCCAACGTCCTGACTTTC. Its protein product is CASSHYRVPGANVLTF. The chain couples TRBV7-6 to TRBJ2-6, with D maybe TRBD1 (6 bases). Germline assignment: CDR1 SGHVS and CDR2 FNYEAQ. V was trimmed by 5 bases and J by 2 bases, leaving 13 bases between them. The CDR3 covers 16 residues.

This chain connects TRBV6-1 to TRBJ1-1; no reliable D call. V was cut by 3 bases and J by 2 bases, with 10 bases left in between. The CDR3 sequence is 14 residues long. Germline lookup yields CDR1 MNHNS and CDR2 SASEGT. The CDR3 DNA reads as TGTGCCAGCAGTGAGCCATCGGGTAACACTGAAGCTTTCTTT. This encodes CASSEPSGNTEAFF.

The V and J genes are TRBV7-3 and TRBJ1-5; weak D call: TRBD1 (5 bases). The germline V gene encodes CDR1 SGHTA and CDR2 FQGTGA. Trimming pared 7 bases from V and 4 bases from J, leaving 23 bases between. The CDR3 length is 17 residues. The CDR3 nucleotides read TGTGCCAGCACCCATGGAACCCTGGGACTGAAGAATCAGCCCCAGCATTTT. Amino acid sequence: CASTHGTLGLKNQPQHF.